This entry is about one T cell receptor beta chain. Its antigen is unknown. Per-base quality was not reported, and no clone a single base away is much larger than it. The record originates from a study of response to subunit inactivated influenza vaccine listed by TCRdb under 2018. Regarding the research as a whole: The study used deep quantitative T cell receptor repertoire profiling to track responses to a trivalent subunit inactivated influenza vaccine.

Beyond this particular receptor, the publication reports: According to the authors, only a limited number of new T cells may be recruited by each seasonal influenza vaccination.

Per the germline V gene, MGHDK is the CDR1 and SYGVNS is the CDR2. Trimmed from V: 4 bases; trimmed from J: 6 bases; junction bases lacking a gene match: 7. The CDR3 numbers 15 residues from cysteine through phenylalanine. The DNA shown is the 45-base CDR3, in frame from base 1. Libraries came from RT-PCR. This sample was sequenced with an Illumina HiSeq 2500. TCRdb's own reprocessing of the public reads used fastp at Q25 and MiXCR and kept productive beta chains. Each record represents a unique CDR3 protein, reported with the most common genes and DNA among its rows. This sample lists hundreds of thousands of distinct CDR3 sequences; around 13% were detected once. The top ten constitute approximately 7% of the sample.

Here the chain combines TRBV25-1 and TRBJ2-2; TRBD1 lines up with 8 middle nucleotides. The source of this sequence is a man aged 45-60 years who received an inactivated influenza vaccine. Donor details come from another sample of the same person, matched by shared clones. Here the sequenced sample was PBMCs from blood, taken 14 to 15 days before vaccination. The CDR3: CASSGGQGGAGELFF. Read as DNA, the sequence is TGTGCCAGCAGTGGAGGACAGGGTGGGGCCGGGGAGCTGTTTTTT.